The 24 T cell receptor beta chains presented below share a single source sample, sequenced in a study of human T cells and chemical hapten exposure. Sample time point: patch test 3, about 24 weeks after DPC sensitization. Noted treatment: therapeutic diphenylcyclopropenone sensitization with weekly scalp DPC. TCRdb independently ran MiXCR on the RACE reads; one entry per CDR3 protein. Found here are some 64,000 distinct CDR3 sequences, about 10% of them singletons; the top ten hold about 2.3%. The sequencing used whole blood, collected in connection with sensitization to the hapten diphenylcyclopropenone (DPC). Every receptor here comes from a woman in her thirties with alopecia areata. Some clones in this sample may be carry-over from other donors' samples.

Only a few counts were recorded for this clonotype. V gene TRBV28 combines with J gene TRBJ2-1; 7 positions agree with TRBD1. CDR3 length equals 16 residues. V lost 6 bases, J lost 0 bases, and 8 bases stayed unmatched. Looked up from germline, CDR1 is MDHEN and CDR2 is SYDVKM. Here the CDR3 reads CASSSSRQGSYNEQFF. CDR3 in DNA: TGTGCCAGCAGCTCCAGTCGACAGGGCTCCTACAATGAGCAGTTCTTC.

This clonotype was picked up many times. The J gene is TRBJ1-1, the V gene TRBV28, with 11 positions matching TRBD1. Looked up from germline, CDR1 is MDHEN and CDR2 is SYDVKM. Unmatched junction bases numbered 1, after V lost 4 bases and J lost 6 bases. CDR3 length: 13 amino acids. DNA of the CDR3: TGTGCCAGCAGTTCGGGACAGGGGGCTGAAGCTTTCTTT. Amino acid sequence: CASSSGQGAEAFF.

The chain is built from TRBV12-3 or TRBV12-4 and TRBJ2-7, with 12 bases identical to TRBD1. The CDR3 covers 15 residues. J gave up 4 bases and V 5 bases, and 6 bases lay outside the gene matches. CDR3 sequence (DNA): TGTGCCAGCAGTCACGGGACAGGGGGCGTTTACGAGCAGTACTTC. It specifies CASSHGTGGVYEQYF.

This clonotype was seen repeatedly, ten times or more. The CDR3 DNA reads TGCAGTGCTAGAGTCCGGGGCCGAGGTGGCAATCAGCCCCAGCATTTT. Translated: CSARVRGRGGNQPQHF. The chain has TRBV20-1 and TRBJ1-5; possible D gene TRBD1, 5 bases. The CDR3 extends over 16 amino acids. Trimming stripped 1 base from V and 2 bases from J, with 15 bases between. In germline, CDR1 is DFQATT, CDR2 SNEGSKA (reference sequence).

V usage is TRBV11-2 and J usage is TRBJ2-3, with D perhaps TRBD2 (7 bases). CDR3 length: 14 amino acids. Germline V gene data show CDR1 as SGHAT and CDR2 as FQNNGV. Trimming took off 1 base at V and 4 bases at J, with 9 bases between the two ends. CDR3 loop: CASSLGGGPDTQYF. The CDR3 nucleotides read TGTGCCAGCAGCTTAGGGGGGGGCCCAGATACGCAGTATTTT.

This clonotype was detected many times. The rearrangement links TRBV6-5 to TRBJ2-7, with TRBD2 matching 10 bases. J gave up 2 bases and V 8 bases, and 12 bases lay outside the gene matches. CDR3 size: 16 residues. The germline V gene has CDR1 MNHEY and CDR2 SVGAGI. The CDR3 DNA follows: TGTGCCAGCTCGCGGGGGATAGCGGGAGGCACCTACGAGCAGTACTTC. It yields the protein CASSRGIAGGTYEQYF.

The genes are TRBV6-6 and TRBJ1-5; D might be TRBD1 (6 bases). The CDR3 contains 17 residues. Trimming cost V 0 bases and J 5 bases, with 17 bases left between them. Germline CDR1 and CDR2: MNHNY and SVGAGI (reference sequence). The CDR3 DNA reads TGTGCCAGCAGTTACTCTACGCTCGGGGGGCAGTATCAGCCCCAGCATTTT. Amino acids: CASSYSTLGGQYQPQHF.

This clonotype has a count of ten or more. This sequence joins TRBV7-8 and TRBJ2-5; D is unclear. This CDR3 contains 15 residues. Germline V gives CDR1 SGHVS, CDR2 FQNEAQ. Deletions cut 5 bases from V and 4 bases from J, with 17 bases between. The CDR3 coding sequence is TGTGCCAGCAGCCCAATCACACGATTGCCAGAGACCCAGTACTTC. This codes for CASSPITRLPETQYF.

This clonotype was observed at least ten times. The chain is built from TRBV7-2 and TRBJ2-5; 7 nucleotides align to TRBD2. V dropped 2 bases and J dropped 0; count of bases not matched to a gene: 0. The CDR3 is 14 amino acids. Germline lookup yields CDR1 SGHTA and CDR2 FQGNSA. The CDR3 nucleotides are TGTGCCAGCAGCTTAAGCGGGAACCAAGAGACCCAGTACTTC. The encoded protein is CASSLSGNQETQYF.

This clonotype has a handful of counts. CDR3 nucleotide sequence: TGTGCCAGTTCCAGGACAGGGGGAATTCGAGAGACCCAGTACTTC. Its translation is CASSRTGGIRETQYF. The chain carries TRBV14 and TRBJ2-5; 10 nucleotides line up with TRBD1. The germline V gene encodes CDR1 SGHDN and CDR2 FVKESK. The V segment lost 9 bases and the J segment 4 bases; nucleotides outside the gene matches: 11. CDR3 length equals 15 residues.

This clonotype was seen ten or more times. J is TRBJ1-2 and V is TRBV2; D is perhaps TRBD1 (6 bases). This CDR3 contains 12 residues. V lost 7 bases and J lost 8, with 14 bases in between. Germline V gene data show CDR1 as SNHLY and CDR2 as FYNNEI. CDR3 residues: CASTAGGGGYTF. The CDR3 DNA reads as TGTGCCAGCACCGCCGGAGGGGGAGGCTACACCTTC.

This chain uses TRBV20-1 with TRBJ1-2; a weak D match, TRBD1 (5 bases). V lost 3 bases and J 3 bases, leaving 14 bases between the germline ends. This CDR3 comprises 14 residues. Germline assignment: CDR1 DFQATT and CDR2 SNEGSKA (reference sequence). Here the CDR3 reads CSASGTPEDYGYTF. Here the CDR3 DNA reads TGCAGTGCTAGCGGGACCCCTGAGGACTATGGCTACACCTTC.

This clonotype came up a few times. Sequence at one end of the junction differs from germline and may be a read error. The chain is built from TRBV7-7 and TRBJ2-1; D may be TRBD2 (5 bases). The V gene's germline CDR1 is SSHAT and CDR2 FNYEAQ (reference sequence). The CDR3 contains 13 residues. The DNA of the CDR3 is TGTGCTAGCAGCTTAAGGGTCGGAGGAGAGCAGTTCTTC. Translation: CASSLRVGGEQFF.

Many counts were recorded for this clonotype. The V call is TRBV11-2, the J call TRBJ2-5; D perhaps matches TRBD2 (6 bases). Trimming pared 5 bases from V and 2 bases from J, leaving 15 bases between. CDR3 length: 15 residues. CDR1 SGHAT and CDR2 FQNNGV come from the germline V gene. CDR3 loop: CASSIGGTAQETQYF. The CDR3 DNA reads as TGTGCCAGCAGCATCGGCGGGACTGCACAAGAGACCCAGTACTTC.

The chain carries TRBV7-2 and TRBJ2-1; 9 bases align to TRBD2. Germline V CDR1 and CDR2: SGHTA, FQGNSA. This CDR3 has 16 amino acids. J was trimmed by 2 bases and V by 1 base; bases with no gene match: 3. The CDR3 sequence: CASSLDSGGPYNEQFF. The CDR3 coding sequence is TGTGCCAGCAGCTTAGATAGCGGGGGACCCTACAATGAGCAGTTCTTC.

The chain joins TRBV27 to TRBJ1-1, with a possible D match to TRBD1 (5 bases). In germline, CDR1 is MNHEY, CDR2 SMNVEV (reference sequence). CDR3 length: 14 amino acids. Deletions cut 0 bases from V and 0 bases from J, with 5 bases between. CDR3 sequence reads: CASSLSTVNTEAFF. The CDR3, as DNA: TGTGCCAGCAGTTTATCGACAGTGAACACTGAAGCTTTCTTT.

This clonotype has just a few counts. The genes are TRBV6-1 and TRBJ1-1; D remains unclear. V gave up 2 bases and J gave up 8 bases, with 12 bases separating them. Germline-derived CDR1 and CDR2 are MNHNS and SASEGT. The CDR3 length is 13 residues. The CDR3 DNA follows: TGTGCCAGCAGTGAAAGATTCTCCGGCGAAGCTTTCTTT. It specifies CASSERFSGEAFF.

This clonotype has at least ten counts. This rearrangement joins TRBV29-1 to TRBJ1-1, with D unresolved. Germline V gene sequence: CDR1 SQVTM, CDR2 ANQGSEA. The CDR3 consists of 11 residues. With 0 bases removed from V and 1 base from J, the gap between germline ends came to 0 bases. CDR3 bases: TGCAGCGTTGAAGAGAACACTGAAGCTTTCTTT. Translated, it gives CSVEENTEAFF.

This clonotype was picked up a small number of times. V and J are TRBV7-2 and TRBJ1-3, with D possibly TRBD1 on 6 matching bases. The germline CDR1 and CDR2 sequences are SGHTA and FQGNSA. With 4 bases removed from V and 0 bases from J, the gap between germline ends came to 10 bases. The CDR3 contains 15 residues. The CDR3 nucleotides read TGTGCCAGCAGCTCGCCGACAGGCTCTGGAAACACCATATATTTT. Its translation is CASSSPTGSGNTIYF.

This chain joins TRBV29-1 and TRBJ2-1, with D perhaps given as TRBD1 or TRBD2 (5 bases each). Germline assignment: CDR1 SQVTM and CDR2 ANQGSEA. The CDR3 has 14 amino acids. Trimming stripped 4 bases from V and 6 bases from J, with 16 bases between. The CDR3 is CSVARWDLRNEQFF. The CDR3 region has the DNA TGCAGCGTTGCTCGGTGGGACCTTCGCAATGAGCAGTTCTTC.

The rearrangement links TRBV20-1 to TRBJ1-4, with D unclear. The CDR3 contains 13 residues. CDR1 DFQATT and CDR2 SNEGSKA come from the germline V gene (reference sequence). V was pared by 1 base and J by 7 bases, with 10 bases between. For the CDR3, the DNA is TGCAGTGCTAGAGCCCCCAGCGGTGAAAAACTGTTTTTT. This codes for CSARAPSGEKLFF.

In its sample, this clonotype was seen a few times. The chain recombines TRBV5-4 with TRBJ2-1; 11 nucleotides line up with TRBD2. CDR1 is SGHNT and CDR2 is YYREEE in the germline V gene (reference sequence). With 4 bases clipped from V and 7 bases from J, the junction kept 10 bases outside the gene matches. The CDR3 covers 16 residues. The CDR3 nucleotides read TGTGCCAGCAGCATTAAACTAGCGGGAGAAAATAATGAGCAGTTCTTC. It yields the protein CASSIKLAGENNEQFF.

This clonotype was observed a few times. V and J are TRBV20-1 and TRBJ2-3; 13 positions agree with TRBD2. V was clipped by 3 bases and J by 3 bases; unmatched bases: 18. Germline-derived CDR1 and CDR2 are DFQATT and SNEGSKA (reference sequence). The CDR3 runs to 20 residues. For the CDR3, the DNA is TGCAGTGCTAGGGGGTCGAGGACTAGCGGGAGAGCGGGCAGAACAGATACGCAGTATTTT. This translates into CSARGSRTSGRAGRTDTQYF.

The J gene is TRBJ2-3, the V gene TRBV20-1; possibly TRBD2 for D (6 bases). Per germline, CDR1 DFQATT and CDR2 SNEGSKA (reference sequence). V gave up 0 bases and J gave up 3 bases, with 13 bases separating them. CDR3 length equals 15 residues. The CDR3 DNA follows: TGCAGTGCTAGAGATGGGCGGAGCGGGACAGATACGCAGTATTTT. Translated: CSARDGRSGTDTQYF.